These T cell receptor beta chains were read from a single sample in a study of blood T cell repertoires in COVID-19. Profiling relied on immunoSEQ multiplex PCR, and the TCRdb table lists in-frame clones only, not all of them. The sample lists 350,000 or so clones; 92% were seen once. The material sequenced was PBMCs or T cells enriched from blood (not recorded which). Source of these receptors: a woman between 25 and 40 years old who had recovered from COVID-19. The CDR3 runs from the conserved cysteine through the conserved F or W. Each record gives: CDR3 protein, CDR3 DNA, J gene, clone size, V gene, D gene. A D gene is named only where the DNA matches it firmly. Expanded clones get a size class; other rows say once, few or many, or leave the size out.

CDR3 protein: CASSQGQRNYGYTF
CDR3 DNA: TGTGCCAGCAGCCAAGGGCAGCGTAACTATGGCTACACCTTC
J gene: TRBJ1-2
clone size: -
V gene: TRBV3-1/TRBV3-2
D gene: -

CDR3 protein: CASSPGQYNSPLHF
CDR3 DNA: TGTGCCAGCTCACCTGGACAGTATAATTCACCCCTCCACTTT
J gene: TRBJ1-6
clone size: -
V gene: TRBV18
D gene: -

CDR3 protein: CASSLQQAHYGYTF
CDR3 DNA: TGTGCCAGCAGCTTGCAGCAGGCCCACTATGGCTACACCTTC
J gene: TRBJ1-2
clone size: once
V gene: TRBV5-4
D gene: -

CDR3 protein: CASSLGQGGEKLFF
CDR3 DNA: TGTGCCAGCAGCCTAGGACAGGGAGGTGAAAAACTGTTTTTT
J gene: TRBJ1-4
clone size: -
V gene: TRBV7-2
D gene: TRBD1

CDR3 protein: CASSKFPGEETQYF
CDR3 DNA: TGTGCCAGTAGTAAATTCCCAGGGGAAGAGACCCAGTACTTC
J gene: TRBJ2-5
clone size: -
V gene: TRBV19
D gene: -

CDR3 protein: CASSLQGLRTDTQYF
CDR3 DNA: TGTGCCAGCAGCTTACAGGGTCTAAGGACAGATACGCAGTATTTT
J gene: TRBJ2-3
clone size: -
V gene: TRBV7-3
D gene: -

CDR3 protein: CASSPLQGTNEKLFF
CDR3 DNA: TGTGCCAGCTCCCCGCTACAGGGAACTAATGAAAAACTGTTTTTT
J gene: TRBJ1-4
clone size: -
V gene: TRBV18
D gene: -

CDR3 protein: CASSPQGSGTYEQYF
CDR3 DNA: TGTGCCAGCAGCCCCCAAGGGAGCGGCACCTACGAGCAGTACTTC
J gene: TRBJ2-7
clone size: -
V gene: TRBV9
D gene: -

CDR3 protein: CASSFFGERRSSGNQPQHF
CDR3 DNA: TGTGCCAGCAGCTTTTTTGGTGAGCGGAGATCGTCGGGCAATCAGCCCCAGCATTTT
J gene: TRBJ1-5
clone size: -
V gene: TRBV21-1
D gene: -

CDR3 protein: CASRRQGASTEAFF
CDR3 DNA: TGTGCCAGCAGGAGACAGGGAGCGAGCACTGAAGCTTTCTTT
J gene: TRBJ1-1
clone size: -
V gene: TRBV27
D gene: TRBD1

CDR3 protein: CARRYVDGYTF
CDR3 DNA: TGTGCCAGGCGGTACGTTGATGGCTACACCTTC
J gene: TRBJ1-2
clone size: -
V gene: TRBV2
D gene: -

CDR3 protein: CASSHSGTGIQPQHF
CDR3 DNA: TGTGCCAGTAGTCACTCCGGGACAGGGATCCAGCCCCAGCATTTT
J gene: TRBJ1-5
clone size: -
V gene: TRBV19
D gene: TRBD1

CDR3 protein: CAWSGQGTEAFF
CDR3 DNA: TGTGCCTGGAGTGGGCAGGGCACTGAAGCTTTCTTT
J gene: TRBJ1-1
clone size: -
V gene: TRBV30
D gene: -

CDR3 protein: CAIRDTVLDEQYF
CDR3 DNA: TGTGCCATCCGGGACACCGTCCTTGACGAGCAGTACTTC
J gene: TRBJ2-7
clone size: once
V gene: TRBV10-3
D gene: -

CDR3 protein: CASSLTGQINEKLFF
CDR3 DNA: TGTGCCAGCAGCTTGACGGGACAGATTAATGAAAAACTGTTTTTT
J gene: TRBJ1-4
clone size: -
V gene: TRBV5-4
D gene: TRBD1

CDR3 protein: CASSFLVGNTEAFF
CDR3 DNA: TGTGCCAGCAGTTTCCTAGTGGGGAACACTGAAGCTTTCTTT
J gene: TRBJ1-1
clone size: few
V gene: TRBV28
D gene: -

CDR3 protein: CATSEGGNLDQPQHF
CDR3 DNA: TGTGCCACCAGCGAGGGGGGGAACCTGGATCAGCCCCAGCATTTT
J gene: TRBJ1-5
clone size: -
V gene: TRBV15
D gene: -

CDR3 protein: CASSQDQGGAPTDTQYF
CDR3 DNA: TGTGCCAGCAGCCAAGATCAGGGCGGTGCCCCCACAGATACGCAGTATTTT
J gene: TRBJ2-3
clone size: once
V gene: TRBV4-2
D gene: -

CDR3 protein: CASSFTGNEQYF
CDR3 DNA: TGTGCCAGCAGCTTTACCGGGAACGAGCAGTACTTC
J gene: TRBJ2-7
clone size: once
V gene: TRBV5-4
D gene: -

CDR3 protein: CASSPFGGIENTEAFF
CDR3 DNA: TGTGCCAGCAGTCCCTTCGGGGGGATAGAGAACACTGAAGCTTTCTTT
J gene: TRBJ1-1
clone size: -
V gene: TRBV9
D gene: -

CDR3 protein: CATHPRGPIVEQFF
CDR3 DNA: TGTGCCACCCATCCCAGGGGCCCCATAGTCGAGCAGTTCTTC
J gene: TRBJ2-1
clone size: -
V gene: TRBV6-5
D gene: -

CDR3 protein: CASGRLAGLEYEQYF
CDR3 DNA: TGCGCCAGCGGCCGACTAGCGGGACTAGAATACGAGCAGTACTTC
J gene: TRBJ2-7
clone size: once
V gene: TRBV5-1
D gene: TRBD2